These 32 T cell receptor beta chains were sequenced from one sample in a study of T cell responses to AZD1222 COVID-19 vaccine (dated by TCRdb to the early 2020s). The time point label for this specimen denotes: about 28 days (+/-7) after the second vaccine dose. The protocol used for the library was the immunoSEQ multiplex PCR assay. The table was pulled from immuneACCESS by TCRdb, which kept in-frame rearrangements only. Such tables lose some clones; where checked, under half of the loss comes from unresolved V genes, and the rest has no known cause. The sample profile shows about 94,000 clones; 88% of them were found once. The ten largest account for about 12% of the sample. The sample in question was peripheral blood, obtained 28 days after the second AZD1222 dose. The receptors were gathered from an adult who received the AZD1222 COVID-19 vaccine.

V and J are TRBV30 and TRBJ1-2, with 7 bases fitting TRBD1. With V trimmed by 1 base and J by 8 bases, 7 bases remained unmatched. This CDR3 contains 13 residues. Germline V gene sequence: CDR1 GTSNPN, CDR2 SVGIG (reference sequence). DNA of the CDR3: TGTGCCTGGAGTGGACAGGGTCAAAGGGGCTACACCTTC. Translated: CAWSGQGQRGYTF.

This sequence joins TRBV20-1 and TRBJ2-7; a weak D match, TRBD2 (5 bases). The CDR3 consists of 12 residues. Germline values: CDR1 DFQATT, CDR2 SNEGSKA (reference sequence). V lost 3 bases and J 2 bases, leaving 8 bases between the germline ends. The CDR3 DNA is TGCAGTGCTAGTGACGGGACCTACGAGCAGTACTTC. This encodes CSASDGTYEQYF.

The rearrangement joins TRBV18 to TRBJ2-3; no clear D. V lost 0 bases and J 8 bases, leaving 12 bases between the germline ends. CDR3 length: 14 amino acids. Germline CDR1 KGHSH, CDR2 LQKENI. The CDR3 protein is CASSPPTRSATQYF. CDR3 sequence (DNA): TGTGCCAGCTCACCACCGACGCGCTCGGCTACGCAGTATTTT.

The rearrangement uses TRBV2 and TRBJ1-1; 9 bases match TRBD1. V was pared by 7 bases and J by 1 base, with 4 bases of the junction left unmatched. The CDR3 contains 14 residues. Germline V lookup: CDR1 SNHLY, CDR2 FYNNEI. The CDR3 DNA follows: TGTGCCAGCACAACAGGGGGCGCGAACACTGAAGCTTTCTTT. Its translation is CASTTGGANTEAFF.

The chain has TRBV6-1 and TRBJ1-1; unclear D gene. Trimming shortened V by 2 bases and J by 3 bases, and 10 bases separated the two germline ends. Germline values: CDR1 MNHNS, CDR2 SASEGT. The CDR3 totals 14 residues. The CDR3 reads CASSESGPYTEAFF. The CDR3 bases are TGTGCCAGCAGTGAATCAGGTCCTTACACTGAAGCTTTCTTT.

This clone was detected a few times. The rearrangement joins TRBV6-2 or TRBV6-3 to TRBJ2-2, with TRBD2 matching over 10 bases. J gave up 7 bases and V 5 bases, and 19 bases lay outside the gene matches. CDR1 MNHEY and CDR2 SVGEGT come from the germline V gene. This CDR3 has 19 amino acids. The DNA for the CDR3 is TGTGCCAGCAGTGCCTCAGCGGGGGGGCTGCGCGGTCAGGACGGGGAGCTGTTTTTT. As protein: CASSASAGGLRGQDGELFF.

The table lists this clone with a count of one. V is TRBV2 and J is TRBJ2-1, with a possible D match to TRBD1 (6 bases). V was cut by 6 bases and J by 6 bases, with 9 bases left in between. The CDR3 covers 12 residues. Germline V gene data show CDR1 as SNHLY and CDR2 as FYNNEI. The CDR3: CASRSRGNEQFF. CDR3 coding DNA: TGTGCCAGCAGGTCCAGGGGCAATGAGCAGTTCTTC.

This clone was seen just once. The J gene is TRBJ2-7, the V gene TRBV3-1 (or the pseudogene TRBV3-2), with D possibly matching TRBD1 (5 bases). The germline CDR1 and CDR2 sequences are LGHDT and YNNKEL (reference sequence). The CDR3 covers 13 residues. V was shortened by 6 bases and J by 1 base, with 10 bases between the two germline ends. In DNA, the CDR3 is TGTGCCAGCAGTCAGACAGCTTCCTACGAGCAGTACTTC. Its protein product is CASSQTASYEQYF.

The chain employs TRBV19 and TRBJ2-4, with TRBD2 matching over 9 bases. The CDR3 extends over 15 amino acids. Losses at the gene ends were 4 bases for V and 4 bases for J; bases not matched to a gene: 5. From germline, CDR1 is LNHDA and CDR2 SQIVND (reference sequence). The CDR3 coding sequence is TGTGCCAGTAGTACCAGAGCGGGGGGAAAAAACATTCAGTACTTC. Encoded protein: CASSTRAGGKNIQYF.

The genes are TRBV19 and TRBJ1-2; possible D gene TRBD1, 5 bases. Trimming took off 3 bases at V and 6 bases at J, with 11 bases between the two ends. This CDR3 spans 13 amino acids. Per germline, CDR1 LNHDA and CDR2 SQIVND (reference sequence). DNA of the CDR3: TGTGCCAGTAGTATTTCAGGGTCGGATGGCTACACCTTC. This translates into CASSISGSDGYTF.

The chain employs TRBV3-1 (or the pseudogene TRBV3-2) and TRBJ2-4, with D possibly matching TRBD2 (6 bases). In germline, CDR1 is LGHDT, CDR2 YNNKEL (reference sequence). The CDR3 covers 13 residues. V lost 0 bases to trimming and J lost 15 bases, with 15 bases between them. In DNA, the CDR3 is TGTGCCAGCAGCCAAGATAGGCGGGGCCCGTGGTACTTC. Its translation is CASSQDRRGPWYF.

Of note for this clone: The identical CDR3 is also encoded by other nucleotide sequences in the sample. The chain recombines TRBV11-3 with TRBJ2-3, with 12 bases fitting TRBD2. V lost 5 bases, J lost 3 bases, and 6 bases stayed unmatched. CDR3 length: 16 amino acids. Germline V CDR1 and CDR2: SGHNT, YENEEA. The CDR3: CASSPGTSGRTDTQYF. In DNA form, the CDR3 reads TGTGCCAGCAGCCCCGGGACTAGCGGGCGAACAGATACGCAGTATTTT.

CDR3 sequence reads: CASTPDRAGELFF. CDR3 nucleotide sequence: TGCGCCAGCACCCCTGACAGGGCCGGGGAGCTGTTTTTT. The rearrangement links TRBV10-1 to TRBJ2-2; 7 nucleotides align to TRBD1. Trimming removed 7 bases from V and 6 bases from J; junction bases left unmatched: 5. Germline CDR1 reads WNHNN; CDR2 reads SYGVQD (reference sequence). The CDR3 length is 13 residues.

The chain links TRBV9 to TRBJ2-3, with no clear D. The CDR3 is 13 residues long. The germline CDR1 and CDR2 sequences are SGDLS and YYNGEE. Deletions cut 0 bases from V and 3 bases from J, with 5 bases between. The CDR3 coding sequence is TGTGCCAGCAGCGTAGGCTCTACAGATACGCAGTATTTT. It encodes CASSVGSTDTQYF.

V and J are TRBV11-3 and TRBJ2-2; no clear D gene. V was cut by 1 base and J by 6 bases, with 12 bases left in between. Germline V gives CDR1 SGHNT, CDR2 YENEEA. The CDR3 sequence is 15 residues long. In DNA form, the CDR3 reads TGTGCCAGCAGCTTAGGCCTAGATAGGTCCGGGGAGCTGTTTTTT. This translates into CASSLGLDRSGELFF. The whole variable domain, remainder taken from reference TRBV11-3 and TRBJ2-2, is EAGVVQSPRYKIIEKKQPVAFWCNPISGHNTLYWYLQNLGQGPELLIRYENEEAVDDSQLPKDRFSAERLKGVDSTLKIQPAELGDSAVYLCASSLGLDRSGELFFGEGSRLTVL.

The CDR3 loop is CASSDDGEYNEQFF. The DNA for the CDR3 is TGTGCCAGCTCCGATGACGGGGAGTACAATGAGCAGTTCTTC. This chain links TRBV6-5 with TRBJ2-1, with a possible D match to TRBD2 (5 bases). CDR1 and CDR2 from the germline V gene are MNHEY and SVGAGI. Trimming removed 8 bases from V and 4 bases from J, with 15 bases in between. This CDR3 spans 14 amino acids.

The V and J genes are TRBV24-1 and TRBJ2-2; D is uncertain. The CDR3 has 18 amino acids. The V and J ends lost 4 bases and 3 bases respectively, with 20 bases between them. The germline V gene encodes CDR1 KGHDR and CDR2 SFDVKD. CDR3 protein: CATSDPRPVGRDTGELFF. In DNA, the CDR3 is TGTGCCACCAGTGACCCCCGCCCGGTGGGTCGCGACACCGGGGAGCTGTTTTTT.

V and J are TRBV5-1 and TRBJ1-2; D is possibly TRBD1 (6 bases). This CDR3 spans 13 amino acids. Germline CDR1 is SGHRS and CDR2 is YFSETQ. The germline V and J ends were trimmed by 6 bases and 8 bases, with 17 bases remaining between them. The CDR3 here is CASTGRGWDGYTF. CDR3 DNA: TGCGCCAGCACGGGTAGGGGGTGGGACGGCTACACCTTC. The full variable domain, in which reference TRBV5-1 and TRBJ1-2 provide the parts outside the CDR3, is KAGVTQTPRYLIKTRGQQVTLSCSPISGHRSVSWYQQTPGQGLQFLFEYFSETQRNKGNFPGRFSGRQFSNSRSEMNVSTLELGDSALYLCASTGRGWDGYTFGSGTRLTVV.

The gene calls are TRBV12-3 or TRBV12-4 and TRBJ2-5; 7 bases are shared with TRBD2. The CDR3 loop spans 13 amino acids. V lost 7 bases, J lost 9 bases, and 11 bases stayed unmatched. The CDR3 nucleotides read TGTGCCAGCACCGACAGCGGAGGGAGGGCCCAGTACTTC. The encoded protein is CASTDSGGRAQYF.

J is TRBJ2-1 and V is TRBV29-1; 15 bases map to TRBD2. Germline V gives CDR1 SQVTM, CDR2 ANQGSEA. The CDR3 sequence is 16 residues long. With 6 bases clipped from V and 0 bases from J, the junction kept 3 bases outside the gene matches. CDR3 in amino acids: CSVTGLAGGSYNEQFF. The CDR3 bases are TGCAGCGTGACGGGACTAGCGGGAGGCTCCTACAATGAGCAGTTCTTC.

The chain combines TRBV27 with TRBJ2-1; TRBD1 matches at 8 bases. The CDR3 runs 15 residues. Germline loops: CDR1 MNHEY, CDR2 SMNVEV (reference sequence). J gave up 1 base and V 7 bases, and 6 bases lay outside the gene matches. CDR3 coding DNA: TGTGCCAGCAATCCCGGACAGGGATCCTACAATGAGCAGTTCTTC. It translates to CASNPGQGSYNEQFF.

V usage is TRBV6-2 or TRBV6-3 and J usage is TRBJ1-5; possibly TRBD1 for D (5 bases). Trimming left V 6 bases short and J 2 bases short, with 20 bases between. This CDR3 has 17 residues. CDR1 is MNHEY, CDR2 SVGEGT, per germline. In nucleotides, the CDR3 is TGTGCCAGCAGCGACGGAAGGGGTCGACATGGCAATCAGCCCCAGCATTTT. Translated, it gives CASSDGRGRHGNQPQHF.

This clone came up a few times. V usage is TRBV12-3 or TRBV12-4 and J usage is TRBJ1-1; D is undetermined. V was clipped by 6 bases and J by 5 bases, with 10 bases between them. This CDR3 has 12 amino acids. In DNA form, the CDR3 reads TGTGCCAGCAGACTTCCCGGGACTGAAGCTTTCTTT. It encodes CASRLPGTEAFF.

The chain is built from TRBV29-1 and TRBJ1-2; TRBD1 matches at 9 bases. Germline CDR1 SQVTM, CDR2 ANQGSEA. Trimming at V came to 6 bases and at J to 1 base, leaving 3 bases not matched to a gene. The CDR3 covers 13 residues. The CDR3 sequence is CSVWTGDNYGYTF. In nucleotides, the CDR3 is TGCAGCGTGTGGACAGGGGATAACTATGGCTACACCTTC.

A remark on this clone: Other DNA sequences in the sample encode the same CDR3. The V and J genes are TRBV28 and TRBJ2-7; D is ambiguous. Per the germline V gene, CDR1 is MDHEN and CDR2 is SYDVKM. V lost 6 bases to trimming and J lost 2 bases, with 11 bases between them. CDR3 size: 13 residues. CDR3 in amino acids: CASSSPPPYEQYF. The CDR3 region has the DNA TGTGCCAGCAGCTCCCCGCCGCCCTACGAGCAGTACTTC.

The chain is built from TRBV3-1 (or the pseudogene TRBV3-2) and TRBJ1-3; D not resolved. Germline V gene data show CDR1 as LGHDT and CDR2 as YNNKEL (reference sequence). The CDR3 spans 16 residues. The V and J ends lost 0 bases and 0 bases respectively, with 9 bases between them. The CDR3 DNA reads as TGTGCCAGCAGCCAAGATCGGGCCTCCTCTGGAAACACCATATATTTT. As protein: CASSQDRASSGNTIYF.

This clone was counted a few times. V is TRBV29-1 and J is TRBJ1-1; no clear D gene. The CDR3 is 14 amino acids. The V and J ends lost 6 bases and 3 bases respectively, with 17 bases between them. Germline CDR1 is SQVTM and CDR2 is ANQGSEA. CDR3 loop: CSVPDGPLDTEAFF. The CDR3 DNA sequence: TGCAGCGTCCCCGACGGGCCCCTGGACACTGAAGCTTTCTTT.

The chain joins TRBV11-3 to TRBJ1-6; D not certain. Germline assignment: CDR1 SGHNT and CDR2 YENEEA. The CDR3 has 14 residues. The V end lost 0 bases, the J end lost 10 bases, and 10 bases lay between the germline ends. The CDR3 DNA reads as TGTGCCAGCAGCTTAGAGGGCCAAGGGTCACCCCTCCACTTT. Its protein product is CASSLEGQGSPLHF.

The CDR3 here is CASSYGPGTGNTIYF. The CDR3 coding sequence is TGTGCCAGCAGTTACGGGCCGGGGACTGGAAACACCATATATTTT. The rearrangement links TRBV6-6 to TRBJ1-3; D gene unclear. The CDR3 consists of 15 residues. Germline lookup yields CDR1 MNHNY and CDR2 SVGAGI (reference sequence). V lost 2 bases and J lost 2, with 10 bases in between.

This clone appeared a single time. CDR3 in amino acids: CASSLDGSAQTPQHF. The CDR3 coding sequence is TGTGCCAGCAGCTTAGATGGGTCAGCCCAGACGCCCCAGCATTTT. The V gene is TRBV11-2, the J gene TRBJ1-5; D is unclear. This CDR3 has 15 residues. The V gene's germline CDR1 is SGHAT and CDR2 FQNNGV. The V end lost 0 bases, the J end lost 9 bases, and 15 bases lay between the germline ends.

The sample holds a few counts of this clone. This chain uses TRBV28 with TRBJ2-2; TRBD1 matches 7 bases. This CDR3 is built from 15 residues. The germline V gene encodes CDR1 MDHEN and CDR2 SYDVKM. With V trimmed by 2 bases and J by 7 bases, 7 bases remained unmatched. The CDR3: CASSLGKTGFGELFF. CDR3 bases: TGTGCCAGCAGTTTAGGGAAGACAGGGTTCGGGGAGCTGTTTTTT.

The chain links TRBV30 to TRBJ2-7; unclear D gene. The ends were cut back, 0 bases at V and 7 bases at J, with 13 bases in the middle. CDR1 GTSNPN and CDR2 SVGIG come from the germline V gene (reference sequence). The CDR3 is 13 residues long. For the CDR3, the DNA is TGTGCCTGGAGTGTTGGTATCTCCGGGGAGCAGTACTTC. Its protein product is CAWSVGISGEQYF.